The 31 T cell receptor beta chains below all came from one sample that was sequenced in a study of blood T cells in healthy people across ages. It was with a sample-barcoded 5' primer and a J-beta primer mix that a second PCR of about 6 to 12 cycles was run. TCRdb independently ran MiXCR on the 5' RACE reads; one entry per CDR3 protein. In the table there are hundreds of thousands of distinct CDR3 sequences, approximately 40% of which are singletons. Source material: blood. The receptors come from a man older than 75 in good health.

The J gene is TRBJ2-3, the V gene TRBV5-4; no firm D call. Looked up from germline, CDR1 is SGHNT and CDR2 is YYREEE (reference sequence). The V and J ends lost 1 base and 5 bases respectively, with 11 bases between them. The CDR3 loop spans 14 amino acids. The CDR3 region has the DNA TGTGCCAGCAGCTTGCTCACCTCTCGAGATACGCAGTATTTT. Protein product: CASSLLTSRDTQYF.

This clonotype turned up a few times. For the CDR3, the DNA is TGTGCCAGCAGTTCGAGGGGGGACGGTTACAATGAGCAGTTCTTC. It encodes CASSSRGDGYNEQFF. The rearrangement uses TRBV11-2 and TRBJ2-1, with D perhaps assigned TRBD1 or TRBD2 (6 bases each). Germline V gene data show CDR1 as SGHAT and CDR2 as FQNNGV. V lost 6 bases and J 4 bases, leaving 16 bases between the germline ends. The CDR3 loop spans 15 amino acids.

The chain carries TRBV14 and TRBJ2-5; tentative D call: TRBD1 (6 bases). The V gene lost 4 bases and the J gene lost 0 bases, with 15 bases spanning the gap. Germline V gives CDR1 SGHDN, CDR2 FVKESK. The CDR3 length is 16 residues. Here the CDR3 DNA reads TGTGCCAGCAGCCCTCTCAGGGGCCCGAACCAAGAGACCCAGTACTTC. Translated, it gives CASSPLRGPNQETQYF.

This clonotype was seen only a few times. The chain links TRBV7-3 to TRBJ2-1; 14 bases line up with TRBD2. CDR1 and CDR2 (germline): SGHTA, FQGTGA. The CDR3 totals 15 residues. The V segment lost 5 bases and the J segment 8 bases; nucleotides outside the gene matches: 5. This CDR3 reads CASSPGTSGGYEQFF. In nucleotides, the CDR3 is TGTGCCAGCAGCCCCGGGACTAGCGGGGGCTATGAGCAGTTCTTC.

Only a few counts were recorded for this clonotype. The chain joins TRBV20-1 to TRBJ2-5, with D unclear. Trimming stripped 3 bases from V and 0 bases from J, with 8 bases between. Germline V gene data show CDR1 as DFQATT and CDR2 as SNEGSKA (reference sequence). This CDR3 spans 13 amino acids. In nucleotides, the CDR3 is TGCAGTGCTAGTCCCCAGTACCAAGAGACCCAGTACTTC. Translated: CSASPQYQETQYF.

The rearrangement joins TRBV28 to TRBJ2-7; D is perhaps TRBD2 (7 bases). Trimming took off 2 bases at V and 5 bases at J, with 13 bases between the two ends. Germline lookup yields CDR1 MDHEN and CDR2 SYDVKM. The CDR3 has 14 residues. The CDR3 is CASSLAGARNEQYF. The CDR3 nucleotides are TGTGCCAGCAGTTTAGCGGGGGCTCGGAACGAGCAGTACTTC.

Concerning this clonotype: A read error may be the cause here, since a much bigger clone is one base away. The chain is built from TRBV29-1 and TRBJ1-2, with 7 bases lining up with TRBD1. The CDR3 length is 17 residues. The germline CDR1 and CDR2 sequences are SQVTM and ANQGSEA. In nucleotides, the CDR3 is TGCAGCGCACCCAGAGAGACAGGGCGAGGAACTAACTATGGCCACACCTTC. Protein product: CSAPRETGRGTNYGHTF.

The gene calls are TRBV5-1 and TRBJ1-2; D is undetermined. Per the germline V gene, CDR1 is SGHRS and CDR2 is YFSETQ. The CDR3 sequence is 14 residues long. Trimming left V 1 base short and J 5 bases short, with 12 bases between. In DNA form, the CDR3 reads TGCGCCAGCAGCTTGATGGGTGACGAGTATGGCTACACCTTC. Translated, it gives CASSLMGDEYGYTF.

This chain uses TRBV3-1 with TRBJ2-5; D gene uncertain. Gene TRBJ2-7 matches the end of the DNA better, so the J call may be wrong. The CDR3 extends over 13 amino acids. From germline, CDR1 is LGHDT and CDR2 YNNKEL (reference sequence). In DNA form, the CDR3 reads TGTGCCAGCAGCCAAGATCGCTGGGACGAGCAGTACTTC. Translation gives CASSQDRWDEQYF.

This chain uses TRBV7-2 with TRBJ2-7; D is unresolved. This CDR3 is built from 14 residues. Trimming took off 5 bases at V and 2 bases at J, with 13 bases between the two ends. Per germline, CDR1 SGHTA and CDR2 FQGNSA. The CDR3 sequence: CASSRRTATYEQYF. The DNA for the CDR3 is TGTGCCAGCAGCCGAAGGACCGCCACCTACGAGCAGTACTTC.

Details on this clonotype: This may arise from a read error, as a much more abundant clone is one base away. The V call is TRBV7-2, the J call TRBJ2-3; 13 bases are a match to TRBD2. CDR1 and CDR2 from the germline V gene are SGHTA and FQGNSA. The CDR3 totals 19 residues. CDR3 region: CASSSYGILAGGRAETQYF. Written as DNA, the CDR3 is TGTGCCAGCAGCTCCTATGGGATACTAGCGGGGGGGCGCGCAGAGACGCAGTATTTT.

This chain connects TRBV27 to TRBJ2-6; no clear D. V shed 8 bases and J shed 1 base, with 6 bases lying between them. Germline CDR1 is MNHEY and CDR2 is SMNVEV (reference sequence). The CDR3 totals 13 residues. This CDR3 is CASRPSGANVLTF. CDR3 coding DNA: TGTGCCAGCCGTCCTTCTGGGGCCAACGTCCTGACTTTC. Full variable domain (missing parts from reference TRBV27 and TRBJ2-6): EAQVTQNPRYLITVTGKKLTVTCSQNMNHEYMSWYRQDPGLGLRQIYYSMNVEVTDKGDVPEGYKVSRKEKRNFPLILESPSPNQTSLYFCASRPSGANVLTFGAGSRLTVL.

The V call is TRBV5-1, the J call TRBJ2-5, with 8 bases that match TRBD1. The germline V gene has CDR1 SGHRS and CDR2 YFSETQ. V lost 9 bases and J lost 2; bases outside the gene matches: 12. The CDR3 length is 15 residues. The CDR3 DNA follows: TGCGCCACCCGGGAGACAGGGGCCAGTCAAGAGACCCAGTACTTC. This translates into CATRETGASQETQYF.

The CDR3 loop reads CASSLASGGVGQETQYF. The CDR3 DNA reads TGCGCCAGCAGCTTGGCCTCCGGGGGCGTAGGACAAGAGACCCAGTACTTC. The chain uses TRBV5-1 and TRBJ2-5; possibly TRBD1 or TRBD2 for D (6 bases each). There are 17 residues in the CDR3. V dropped 0 bases and J dropped 2 bases, with 17 bases sitting between them. The V gene's germline CDR1 is SGHRS and CDR2 YFSETQ.

This chain links TRBV12-3 or TRBV12-4 with TRBJ2-5; TRBD1 agrees at 9 bases. V gave up 7 bases and J gave up 11 bases; unmatched junction bases: 17. The CDR3 loop spans 15 amino acids. Here the CDR3 DNA reads TGTGCCAGCAAACTGGACAGGGGAAACTACAATGAGCAGTACTTC. Its protein is CASKLDRGNYNEQYF.

For this clonotype: Mismatch with germline at one junction end may stem from a read error. J is TRBJ2-6 and V is TRBV20-1; tentatively, D is TRBD1 (6 bases). Germline V gene sequence: CDR1 DFQATT, CDR2 SNEGSKA (reference sequence). This CDR3 is built from 18 residues. The CDR3 DNA reads as TGCAGTGCTAGATCCTTCAGCACAGGGATTACTGGGGCCAACGTCCAGACTTTC. Protein: CSARSFSTGITGANVQTF.

This clonotype is a singleton in its sample. At one end, the junction sequence differs from germline, possibly due to a read error. The chain links TRBV7-2 to TRBJ2-3, with D possibly matching TRBD2 (5 bases). The CDR3 runs 15 residues. In germline, CDR1 is SGHTA, CDR2 FQGNSA. As DNA, the CDR3 is TGTGACAGCAGCTTTGAGGGCAAAAGGGCAGATACGCAGTATTTT. Encoded protein: CDSSFEGKRADTQYF.

The sample holds one count of this clonotype. The chain joins TRBV7-9 to TRBJ2-4, with 7 bases aligning to TRBD2. Germline V lookup: CDR1 SEHNR, CDR2 FQNEAQ (reference sequence). CDR3 length: 15 residues. Trimming took 1 base from V and 15 from J; bases not matched to a gene: 15. CDR3 in amino acids: CASSLVGRGDYERYF. The DNA for the CDR3 is TGTGCCAGCAGCTTAGTAGGGAGGGGTGACTACGAGCGGTACTTC.

This clonotype was detected a few times. This rearrangement joins TRBV21-1 to TRBJ1-2; whether TRBD1, the table's D call, matches the DNA was not checked. TRBV21-1 is tagged as a pseudogene. The length of the CDR3 is 13 residues. CDR3 sequence reads: CASSRPLYCGYTF. DNA for the CDR3: TGTGCCAGCAGCCGACCCCTCTATTGTGGCTACACCTTC.

This clonotype has a handful of counts. The chain links TRBV27 to TRBJ1-2, with unresolved D. Germline assignment: CDR1 MNHEY and CDR2 SMNVEV (reference sequence). The CDR3 extends over 15 amino acids. V gave up 0 bases and J gave up 3 bases, with 11 bases separating them. The CDR3 loop reads CASSLSHGRDYGYTF. CDR3 DNA: TGTGCCAGCAGTTTATCGCACGGTAGGGACTATGGCTACACCTTC.

Only one count was recorded for this clonotype. This chain uses TRBV18 with TRBJ1-2, with 10 bases fitting TRBD1. CDR3 length: 15 residues. Germline V gene sequence: CDR1 KGHSH, CDR2 LQKENI. With V trimmed by 4 bases and J by 3 bases, 5 bases remained unmatched. CDR3 coding DNA: TGTGCCAGCTCACTCTTGGACAGGGGGGACTATGGCTACACCTTC. This codes for CASSLLDRGDYGYTF.

This clonotype was counted a few times. This rearrangement joins TRBV4-3 to TRBJ1-1; 7 nucleotides agree with TRBD1. CDR3 length: 13 amino acids. CDR1 and CDR2 (germline): LGHNA, YSLEER. Trimming took 0 bases from V and 11 from J; bases not matched to a gene: 6. CDR3 sequence: CASSQDSRGKAFF. CDR3 nucleotide sequence: TGCGCCAGCAGCCAAGATTCCAGGGGGAAGGCTTTCTTT.

The chain combines TRBV5-6 with TRBJ2-6; D remains ambiguous. V lost 4 bases and J lost 0, with 8 bases in between. This CDR3 region has 15 residues. Germline CDR1 is SGHDT and CDR2 is YYEEEE. CDR3 sequence: CASSRKNSGANVLTF. Here the CDR3 DNA reads TGTGCCAGCAGCCGGAAGAACTCTGGGGCCAACGTCCTGACTTTC. Combining the CDR3 with reference TRBV5-6 and TRBJ2-6 gives the whole variable domain DAGVTQSPTHLIKTRGQQVTLRCSPKSGHDTVSWYQQALGQGPQFIFQYYEEEERQRGNFPDRFSGHQFPNYSSELNVNALLLGDSALYLCASSRKNSGANVLTFGAGSRLTVL.

The rearrangement links TRBV29-1 to TRBJ1-4; 9 positions match TRBD1. This CDR3 is built from 15 residues. Looked up from germline, CDR1 is SQVTM and CDR2 is ANQGSEA. The V segment lost 4 bases and the J segment 1 base; nucleotides outside the gene matches: 4. CDR3 nucleotide sequence: TGCAGCGTTGCGACAGGGGGTTTAACTAATGAAAAACTGTTTTTT. It specifies CSVATGGLTNEKLFF.

The V call is TRBV20-1, the J call TRBJ1-1, with D possibly TRBD1 on 5 matching bases. CDR3 length: 13 amino acids. The germline gives CDR1 DFQATT, CDR2 SNEGSKA (reference sequence). V was clipped by 0 bases and J by 6 bases, with 11 bases between them. Here the CDR3 DNA reads TGCAGTGCTAGAGATCCGCCGGGGGCTGAAGCTTTCTTT. It codes for CSARDPPGAEAFF.

This chain joins TRBV7-2 and TRBJ2-5, with D maybe TRBD1 (5 bases). V lost 1 base and J lost 0, with 6 bases in between. The V gene's germline CDR1 is SGHTA and CDR2 FQGNSA. CDR3 size: 14 residues. DNA of the CDR3: TGTGCCAGCAGCTTAGTGGACAACCAAGAGACCCAGTACTTC. Translated, it gives CASSLVDNQETQYF. The variable domain in full, completed from reference TRBV7-2 and TRBJ2-5, reads GAGVSQSPSNKVTEKGKDVELRCDPISGHTALYWYRQSLGQGLEFLIYFQGNSAPDKSGLPSDRFSAERTGGSVSTLTIQRTQQEDSAVYLCASSLVDNQETQYFGPGTRLLVL.

This chain connects TRBV27 to TRBJ2-5; D may match TRBD1 or TRBD2 (5 bases each). The CDR3 totals 16 residues. Trimming cost V 3 bases and J 7 bases, with 21 bases left between them. Germline CDR1 and CDR2: MNHEY and SMNVEV (reference sequence). The CDR3 sequence: CASSFWTEAGSATQYF. In DNA form, the CDR3 reads TGTGCCAGCAGTTTTTGGACTGAGGCAGGGTCGGCGACCCAGTACTTC.

This clonotype was seen a few times. The rearrangement links TRBV6-5 to TRBJ1-6; maybe TRBD1 (6 bases). Trimming took 2 bases from V and 0 from J, leaving 8 bases between them. This CDR3 contains 16 residues. Germline CDR1 MNHEY, CDR2 SVGAGI. The CDR3 spells CASSYDRSSYNSPLHF. CDR3 DNA: TGTGCCAGCAGTTACGACAGGAGCTCCTATAATTCACCCCTCCACTTT.

This clonotype came up a few times. The CDR3, as DNA: TGCAGTGCTAATTTGTTGGGCCCAACTAGCACAGATACGCAGTATTTT. Translated: CSANLLGPTSTDTQYF. This chain uses TRBV20-1 with TRBJ2-3; no firm D call. This CDR3 has 16 amino acids. The germline gives CDR1 DFQATT, CDR2 SNEGSKA (reference sequence). The ends were cut back, 4 bases at V and 0 bases at J, with 17 bases in the middle.

In this sample, this clonotype turned up a few times. The rearrangement links TRBV12-5 to TRBJ1-2, with 8 bases matching TRBD1. CDR1 LGHNT and CDR2 FRNRAP come from the germline V gene. Germline trimming cut 7 bases from V and 5 bases from J; bases unmatched to any gene: 12. CDR3 length equals 15 residues. The CDR3 protein is CASASRTGRGYGYTF. The CDR3 region has the DNA TGTGCTAGTGCCTCCCGGACAGGGAGGGGATATGGCTACACCTTC.

This clonotype was observed a few times. The chain combines TRBV5-1 with TRBJ2-3; 10 positions agree with TRBD1. Per germline, CDR1 SGHRS and CDR2 YFSETQ. The CDR3 is 17 amino acids. Trimming removed 3 bases from V and 6 bases from J; junction bases left unmatched: 13. This chain's CDR3 is CASSSDPTGGVKDTQYF. CDR3 coding DNA: TGCGCCAGCAGCTCCGACCCGACAGGGGGCGTCAAGGATACGCAGTATTTT.